Listed below are T cell receptor beta chains from one sample, sequenced in a study of long-term antiretroviral therapy in people with HIV. TCRdb's table, derived via immunoSEQ multiplex PCR, lists solely in-frame clones and lacks some. The table shows around 30,000 clones, with approximately 96% occurring only once. Sequencing used unsorted PBMCs, obtained 6.5 to 6.6 years after starting antiretroviral therapy. Receptors originate from a man aged 25 to 40 with HIV. Both conserved end residues are part of each CDR3. Each record gives: D gene, V gene, J gene, clone size, CDR3 protein, CDR3 DNA. D genes are given only for firm matches. The size field is filled for only some rows; it gives once, few, many or a size class.

D gene: -; V gene: TRBV19; J gene: TRBJ2-2; clone size: -; CDR3 protein: CASSIAPGSRGELFF; CDR3 DNA: TGTGCCAGTAGTATAGCCCCAGGGTCCCGCGGGGAGCTGTTTTTT
D gene: TRBD2; V gene: TRBV10-1; J gene: TRBJ2-3; clone size: -; CDR3 protein: CATSTGGATDTQYF; CDR3 DNA: TGCGCCACTAGTACCGGGGGGGCCACAGATACGCAGTATTTT
D gene: -; V gene: TRBV10-2; J gene: TRBJ1-1; clone size: -; CDR3 protein: CASSVADTEAFF; CDR3 DNA: TGCGCCAGCAGTGTTGCGGACACTGAAGCTTTCTTT
D gene: TRBD2; V gene: TRBV6-5; J gene: TRBJ2-1; clone size: -; CDR3 protein: CASSLGLASPNEQFF; CDR3 DNA: TGTGCCAGCAGCCTCGGACTAGCATCTCCCAATGAGCAGTTCTTC
D gene: -; V gene: TRBV4-3; J gene: TRBJ2-3; clone size: -; CDR3 protein: CASSQVRRDTQYF; CDR3 DNA: TGCGCCAGCAGCCAAGTCCGGAGAGATACGCAGTATTTT
D gene: -; V gene: TRBV4-1; J gene: TRBJ2-7; clone size: -; CDR3 protein: CASSQVDGTDYEQYF; CDR3 DNA: TGCGCCAGCAGCCAAGTTGACGGCACAGATTACGAGCAGTACTTC
D gene: -; V gene: TRBV19; J gene: TRBJ2-1; clone size: -; CDR3 protein: CASSIPRERHEQFF; CDR3 DNA: TGTGCCAGTAGTATCCCACGGGAGCGGCATGAGCAGTTCTTC
D gene: TRBD1; V gene: TRBV25-1; J gene: TRBJ1-2; clone size: -; CDR3 protein: CASKGQGAENGYTF; CDR3 DNA: TGTGCCAGCAAGGGACAGGGAGCGGAGAATGGCTACACCTTC
D gene: -; V gene: TRBV5-8; J gene: TRBJ2-2; clone size: -; CDR3 protein: CASSFTLTGELFF; CDR3 DNA: TGTGCCAGCAGCTTCACTCTCACCGGGGAGCTGTTTTTT
D gene: -; V gene: TRBV18; J gene: TRBJ1-1; clone size: once; CDR3 protein: CASSPGTVSNTEAFF; CDR3 DNA: TGTGCCAGCTCACCGGGAACTGTCTCAAACACTGAAGCTTTCTTT
D gene: TRBD1; V gene: TRBV27; J gene: TRBJ2-3; clone size: -; CDR3 protein: CASSVGQGLLDTQYF; CDR3 DNA: TGTGCCAGCAGTGTGGGACAGGGGTTACTTGATACGCAGTATTTT
D gene: -; V gene: TRBV11-2; J gene: TRBJ1-3; clone size: -; CDR3 protein: CASREGAGNTIYF; CDR3 DNA: TGTGCCAGCAGAGAGGGAGCTGGAAACACCATATATTTT
D gene: -; V gene: TRBV29-1; J gene: TRBJ1-2; clone size: -; CDR3 protein: CSVEGGLGVVGYTF; CDR3 DNA: TGCAGCGTTGAAGGGGGGCTCGGAGTCGTTGGCTACACCTTC
D gene: -; V gene: TRBV9; J gene: TRBJ2-7; clone size: -; CDR3 protein: CASSVADNYYEQYF; CDR3 DNA: TGTGCCAGCAGCGTAGCTGATAACTACTACGAGCAGTACTTC
D gene: -; V gene: TRBV9; J gene: TRBJ1-3; clone size: -; CDR3 protein: CASSVSQGSGNTIYF; CDR3 DNA: TGTGCCAGCAGCGTGAGTCAAGGCTCTGGAAACACCATATATTTT
D gene: -; V gene: TRBV12-5; J gene: TRBJ2-5; clone size: -; CDR3 protein: CASGPYGETQYF; CDR3 DNA: TGTGCTAGTGGTCCCTACGGGGAGACCCAGTACTTC
D gene: -; V gene: TRBV19; J gene: TRBJ1-1; clone size: -; CDR3 protein: CASSAPGEMNTEAFF; CDR3 DNA: TGTGCCAGTAGTGCCCCGGGAGAAATGAACACTGAAGCTTTCTTT
D gene: -; V gene: TRBV9; J gene: TRBJ2-3; clone size: -; CDR3 protein: CASSASGEGESTDTQYF; CDR3 DNA: TGTGCCAGCAGCGCCTCCGGCGAGGGGGAGAGCACAGATACGCAGTATTTT
D gene: TRBD2; V gene: TRBV5-4; J gene: TRBJ2-1; clone size: -; CDR3 protein: CASSLVLAGVDEQFF; CDR3 DNA: TGTGCCAGCAGCTTAGTCCTAGCGGGAGTTGATGAGCAGTTCTTC
D gene: -; V gene: TRBV7-2; J gene: TRBJ2-3; clone size: -; CDR3 protein: CASSLASGSNTQYF; CDR3 DNA: TGTGCCAGCAGCTTAGCTAGCGGTTCAAATACGCAGTATTTT
D gene: -; V gene: TRBV7-3; J gene: TRBJ2-2; clone size: -; CDR3 protein: CASSPGTPVLNTGELFF; CDR3 DNA: TGTGCCAGCAGCCCCGGGACTCCAGTCCTGAACACCGGGGAGCTGTTTTTT
D gene: -; V gene: TRBV7-6; J gene: TRBJ2-5; clone size: medium-sized; CDR3 protein: CASSLGVEETQYF; CDR3 DNA: TGTGCCAGCAGCTTAGGGGTCGAAGAGACCCAGTACTTC
D gene: -; V gene: TRBV5-1; J gene: TRBJ1-1; clone size: once; CDR3 protein: CASRKGIAEAFF; CDR3 DNA: TGCGCCAGCAGAAAAGGGATCGCTGAAGCTTTCTTT
D gene: TRBD1; V gene: TRBV27; J gene: TRBJ1-1; clone size: -; CDR3 protein: CASSTGGTEAFF; CDR3 DNA: TGTGCCAGCAGTACAGGGGGGACTGAAGCTTTCTTT
D gene: -; V gene: TRBV6-4; J gene: TRBJ2-1; clone size: -; CDR3 protein: CASRLLAFGHNEQFF; CDR3 DNA: TGTGCCAGCAGACTATTAGCGTTCGGTCACAATGAGCAGTTCTTC
D gene: -; V gene: TRBV30; J gene: TRBJ2-7; clone size: -; CDR3 protein: CAWRWGPSSYEQYF; CDR3 DNA: TGTGCCTGGAGATGGGGGCCGAGCTCCTACGAGCAGTACTTC
D gene: TRBD1; V gene: TRBV10-2; J gene: TRBJ1-1; clone size: -; CDR3 protein: CASSESPGQLNTEAFF; CDR3 DNA: TGCGCCAGCAGTGAGTCGCCGGGACAGCTGAACACTGAAGCTTTCTTT
D gene: TRBD1; V gene: TRBV10-3; J gene: TRBJ1-6; clone size: -; CDR3 protein: CAISGSGTGGSPLHF; CDR3 DNA: TGTGCCATCAGTGGGTCGGGGACAGGGGGCTCACCCCTCCACTTT
D gene: -; V gene: TRBV19; J gene: TRBJ2-1; clone size: -; CDR3 protein: CASRSYNEQFF; CDR3 DNA: TGTGCCAGTAGGTCCTACAATGAGCAGTTCTTC
D gene: -; V gene: TRBV11-1; J gene: TRBJ1-1; clone size: -; CDR3 protein: CASSLPGGLREAFF; CDR3 DNA: TGTGCCAGCAGCTTACCGGGCGGACTCCGGGAAGCTTTCTTT
D gene: -; V gene: TRBV19; J gene: TRBJ1-6; clone size: -; CDR3 protein: CASSIARAGLRHNSPLHF; CDR3 DNA: TGTGCCAGTAGTATAGCCCGAGCGGGACTCCGACATAATTCACCCCTCCACTTT
D gene: TRBD2; V gene: TRBV4-3; J gene: TRBJ2-1; clone size: -; CDR3 protein: CASSQDFQGLAGGNEQFF; CDR3 DNA: TGCGCCAGCAGCCAAGATTTTCAGGGACTAGCGGGAGGGAATGAGCAGTTCTTC
D gene: -; V gene: TRBV6-6; J gene: TRBJ1-2; clone size: -; CDR3 protein: CASRGVDYGYTF; CDR3 DNA: TGTGCCAGCAGGGGAGTAGACTATGGCTACACCTTC
D gene: TRBD2; V gene: TRBV6-1; J gene: TRBJ2-1; clone size: -; CDR3 protein: CASSERRGWNEQFF; CDR3 DNA: TGTGCCAGCAGTGAAAGGCGGGGGTGGAATGAGCAGTTCTTC
D gene: TRBD1; V gene: TRBV29-1; J gene: TRBJ1-2; clone size: -; CDR3 protein: CSVVTGVNYGYTF; CDR3 DNA: TGCAGCGTTGTTACAGGGGTGAACTATGGCTACACCTTC
D gene: -; V gene: TRBV13; J gene: TRBJ2-1; clone size: -; CDR3 protein: CASSLWASVAYNEQFF; CDR3 DNA: TGTGCCAGCAGCTTATGGGCTAGCGTGGCCTACAATGAGCAGTTCTTC
D gene: -; V gene: TRBV19; J gene: TRBJ2-2; clone size: -; CDR3 protein: CASNPGASVDTGELFF; CDR3 DNA: TGTGCCAGTAATCCCGGGGCGAGCGTGGACACCGGGGAGCTGTTTTTT